Listed here are 23 T cell receptor beta chains from one sample, sequenced in a study of cytomegalovirus exposure and HLA in healthy donors. PCR was performed using 60 Vbeta and 13 Jbeta primers. Sequenced by immunoSEQ multiplex PCR; TCRdb stores in-frame clones only, minus some. Seen here are 150,000 or so clones, around 75% observed once, and the top ten hold about 7.7%. The sequencing sample was made of PBMCs. The receptors shown here come from a woman aged 40-49 years in good health and CMV-seropositive.

This clone was seen just once. The rearrangement links TRBV28 to TRBJ1-4, with 7 bases aligning to TRBD1. J gave up 2 bases and V 5 bases, and 2 bases lay outside the gene matches. The germline V gene has CDR1 MDHEN and CDR2 SYDVKM. The CDR3 runs 14 residues. CDR3 sequence (DNA): TGTGCCAGCAGTAAACAGGGGACTAATGAAAAACTGTTTTTT. Residues: CASSKQGTNEKLFF.

The chain uses TRBV5-4 and TRBJ2-5; 8 bases agree with TRBD1. The CDR3 is 16 amino acids. J gave up 4 bases and V 3 bases, and 11 bases lay outside the gene matches. Germline loops: CDR1 SGHNT, CDR2 YYREEE (reference sequence). The CDR3 bases are TGTGCCAGCAGCTCCGACCAGGGACAGGTGTTAGAGACCCAGTACTTC. Its protein product is CASSSDQGQVLETQYF. Combining the CDR3 with reference TRBV5-4 and TRBJ2-5 gives the whole variable domain ETGVTQSPTHLIKTRGQQVTLRCSSQSGHNTVSWYQQALGQGPQFIFQYYREEENGRGNFPPRFSGLQFPNYSSELNVNALELDDSALYLCASSSDQGQVLETQYFGPGTRLLVL.

This clone was observed a handful of times. V gene TRBV7-2 combines with J gene TRBJ1-4, with 8 bases fitting TRBD1. V lost 2 bases to trimming and J lost 7 bases; unmatched junction nucleotides: 3. The CDR3 length is 14 residues. Per the germline V gene, CDR1 is SGHTA and CDR2 is FQGNSA. CDR3 sequence: CASSLNRGSEKLFF. In DNA form, the CDR3 reads TGTGCCAGCAGCTTAAACAGGGGGAGTGAAAAACTGTTTTTT.

Details on this clone: As the CDR3 is not closed by the conserved phenylalanine or tryptophan, this likely results from a read error. This sequence joins TRBV30 and TRBJ2-7; 10 bases match TRBD1. The CDR3 loop spans 13 amino acids. Germline V gene sequence: CDR1 GTSNPN, CDR2 SVGIG (reference sequence). J lost 4 bases, V lost 7 bases, and 7 bases had no gene match. In nucleotides, the CDR3 is TGTGCCTCCACCGGGACAGGGGTATACGAGCAGTACCTC. Its translation: CASTGTGVYEQYL.

The chain uses TRBV7-6 and TRBJ1-4; D is perhaps TRBD1 (6 bases). This CDR3 has 12 residues. Germline V gene sequence: CDR1 SGHVS, CDR2 FNYEAQ. V lost 3 bases and J 7 bases, leaving 6 bases between the germline ends. The CDR3 protein is CASSLTGEKLFF. The CDR3 DNA sequence: TGTGCCAGCAGCTTGACAGGTGAAAAACTGTTTTTT.

V gene TRBV6-1 combines with J gene TRBJ2-7, with TRBD1 identical over 12 bases. This CDR3 has 15 amino acids. Germline CDR1 is MNHNS and CDR2 is SASEGT. J gave up 5 bases and V 5 bases, and 7 bases lay outside the gene matches. The CDR3 loop is CASSKPGTGGHEQYF. CDR3 nucleotide sequence: TGTGCCAGCAGTAAACCCGGGACAGGGGGCCACGAGCAGTACTTC.

V gene TRBV6-1 combines with J gene TRBJ2-2; 10 nucleotides line up with TRBD1. The CDR3 spans 15 residues. In germline, CDR1 is MNHNS, CDR2 SASEGT. J was trimmed by 6 bases and V by 3 bases; bases with no gene match: 4. This CDR3 is CASSEGGTGAGELFF. The CDR3 DNA reads as TGTGCCAGCAGTGAGGGTGGGACAGGGGCCGGGGAGCTGTTTTTT.

This rearrangement joins TRBV5-1 to TRBJ2-3; 7 bases are shared with TRBD1. The CDR3 is made up of 15 amino acids. The V gene end was trimmed by 3 bases and the J gene end by 0 bases; junction bases not matched to a gene: 4. Germline V CDR1 and CDR2: SGHRS, YFSETQ. CDR3 region: CASSWWGQSTDTQYF. The CDR3 DNA reads TGCGCCAGCAGCTGGTGGGGACAGAGCACAGATACGCAGTATTTT.

The CDR3 sequence is CASSQLAGVGEQYF. In DNA form, the CDR3 reads TGCGCCAGCAGTCAACTAGCGGGAGTAGGGGAGCAGTACTTC. V is TRBV10-1 and J is TRBJ2-7; 11 bases fit TRBD2. Germline lookup yields CDR1 WNHNN and CDR2 SYGVQD (reference sequence). V lost 5 bases and J lost 7; bases outside the gene matches: 7. The CDR3 spans 14 residues.

The J gene is TRBJ2-1, the V gene TRBV5-4; 10 positions agree with TRBD2. Trimming cost V 0 bases and J 7 bases; bases outside gene matches: 4. The V gene's germline CDR1 is SGHNT and CDR2 YYREEE (reference sequence). CDR3 length equals 15 residues. For the CDR3, the DNA is TGTGCCAGCAGCTTGGCTAGCGGGAGTAGAAATGAGCAGTTCTTC. Translated: CASSLASGSRNEQFF.

The CDR3 protein is CASSLSSSGISYNEQFF. The DNA of the CDR3 is TGCGCCAGCAGCTTGTCGTCTAGCGGGATTAGCTACAATGAGCAGTTCTTC. This chain joins TRBV5-1 and TRBJ2-1; 9 bases match TRBD2. This CDR3 has 17 amino acids. After removal of 1 base from V and 3 bases from J, the junction contained 8 bases not matched to a gene. Germline values: CDR1 SGHRS, CDR2 YFSETQ. The variable domain in full, with the rest retrieved from reference TRBV5-1 and TRBJ2-1, is KAGVTQTPRYLIKTRGQQVTLSCSPISGHRSVSWYQQTPGQGLQFLFEYFSETQRNKGNFPGRFSGRQFSNSRSEMNVSTLELGDSALYLCASSLSSSGISYNEQFFGPGTRLTVL.

The rearrangement uses TRBV28 and TRBJ1-2; 8 bases are a match to TRBD1. The length of the CDR3 is 14 residues. Germline assignment: CDR1 MDHEN and CDR2 SYDVKM. V trimming: 7 bases; J trimming: 4 bases; junction bases outside the gene matches: 8. The CDR3 nucleotides are TGTGCCAGCACCATGGGACAGGACTTCTATGGCTACACCTTC. Protein product: CASTMGQDFYGYTF.

The chain is built from TRBV18 and TRBJ2-7, with 10 bases that match TRBD1. Germline-derived CDR1 and CDR2 are KGHSH and LQKENI. The CDR3 contains 16 residues. V shed 5 bases, J shed 5 bases, and the junction held 12 bases outside the gene matches. CDR3 sequence reads: CASSSLPGQGSHEQYF. CDR3 bases: TGTGCCAGCTCATCACTACCGGGACAGGGGTCCCACGAGCAGTACTTC.

The chain combines TRBV27 with TRBJ2-7; the match to TRBD1 covers 11 bases. CDR3 size: 15 residues. Germline V gene data show CDR1 as MNHEY and CDR2 as SMNVEV (reference sequence). V was pared by 5 bases and J by 4 bases, with 7 bases of the junction left unmatched. CDR3 coding DNA: TGTGCCAGCAGTCAACCAGGGACAGGGGGGTACGAGCAGTACTTC. It codes for CASSQPGTGGYEQYF.

The rearrangement uses TRBV19 and TRBJ1-4; D is unresolved. CDR1 LNHDA and CDR2 SQIVND come from the germline V gene (reference sequence). The CDR3 extends over 14 amino acids. V was shortened by 2 bases and J by 0 bases, with 4 bases between the two germline ends. CDR3 in DNA: TGTGCCAGTAGTATATCTGCAACTAATGAAAAACTGTTTTTT. It codes for CASSISATNEKLFF.

The chain has TRBV4-1 and TRBJ2-7; 10 bases agree with TRBD1. This CDR3 is built from 16 residues. The V gene's germline CDR1 is MGHRA and CDR2 YSYEKL. With 3 bases clipped from V and 2 bases from J, the junction kept 7 bases outside the gene matches. The CDR3 loop is CASSQNSGTGAYEQYF. For the CDR3, the DNA is TGCGCCAGCAGCCAGAACTCCGGGACAGGGGCCTACGAGCAGTACTTC.

The chain uses TRBV7-2 and TRBJ1-2, with 7 positions matching TRBD1. V was pared by 4 bases and J by 12 bases, with 14 bases of the junction left unmatched. Germline CDR1 and CDR2: SGHTA and FQGNSA. The CDR3 covers 14 residues. In DNA, the CDR3 is TGTGCCAGCAGCTCCCAGGGGACAGTCAGTTTTGACACCTTC. Its translation: CASSSQGTVSFDTF.

The chain carries TRBV7-8 and TRBJ1-5; D unclear. The germline V gene encodes CDR1 SGHVS and CDR2 FQNEAQ. The V end lost 3 bases, the J end lost 3 bases, and 15 bases lay between the germline ends. The CDR3 has 16 amino acids. The CDR3 region has the DNA TGTGCCAGCAGCTTGTTACGTCTACAGTTCAATCAGCCCCAGCATTTT. Protein sequence: CASSLLRLQFNQPQHF.

The chain recombines TRBV5-1 with TRBJ1-3; D remains unclear. The V gene lost 4 bases and the J gene lost 0 bases, with 8 bases spanning the gap. The CDR3 is 14 residues long. The germline V gene has CDR1 SGHRS and CDR2 YFSETQ. CDR3 amino acids: CASSGGYSGNTIYF. The CDR3 nucleotides are TGCGCCAGCAGCGGCGGCTACTCTGGAAACACCATATATTTT.

The chain couples TRBV21-1 to TRBJ2-2; TRBD2 is the table's D call and was not checked against the DNA. TRBV21-1 is listed as a pseudogene. The CDR3 loop spans 12 amino acids. CDR3: CASSNVPFELFF. The CDR3 region has the DNA TGTGCCAGCAGCAACGTTCCTTTCGAGCTGTTTTTT.

The chain links TRBV28 to TRBJ2-3; TRBD1 is a possible D gene (6 bases). The CDR3 contains 16 residues. Trimming took 5 bases from V and 0 from J, leaving 15 bases between them. The germline V gene encodes CDR1 MDHEN and CDR2 SYDVKM. The chain's CDR3 is CASSTRTVSSTDTQYF. The CDR3 DNA reads as TGTGCCAGCAGTACAAGGACAGTCTCTAGCACAGATACGCAGTATTTT. The full variable domain, rest sourced from reference TRBV28 and TRBJ2-3, is DVKVTQSSRYLVKRTGEKVFLECVQDMDHENMFWYRQDPGLGLRLIYFSYDVKMKEKGDIPEGYSVSREKKERFSLILESASTNQTSMYLCASSTRTVSSTDTQYFGPGTRLTVL.

The V gene is TRBV11-2, the J gene TRBJ2-7, with 7 bases aligning to TRBD1. V gave up 5 bases and J gave up 3 bases; unmatched junction bases: 4. Germline V gene lookup returns CDR1 SGHAT and CDR2 FQNNGV. The CDR3 covers 13 residues. The CDR3 DNA reads as TGTGCCAGCAGCCCGGGACAGTACTACGAGCAGTACTTC. This sequence encodes CASSPGQYYEQYF.

The chain couples TRBV6-5 to TRBJ1-1, with D possibly TRBD1 on 6 matching bases. Germline V gene sequence: CDR1 MNHEY, CDR2 SVGAGI. V shed 6 bases and J shed 8 bases, with 22 bases lying between them. The CDR3 is 15 amino acids. CDR3 sequence (DNA): TGTGCCAGCAGCGCTCAGGGGAGTATGATCTCCGAAGCTTTCTTT. As protein: CASSAQGSMISEAFF.